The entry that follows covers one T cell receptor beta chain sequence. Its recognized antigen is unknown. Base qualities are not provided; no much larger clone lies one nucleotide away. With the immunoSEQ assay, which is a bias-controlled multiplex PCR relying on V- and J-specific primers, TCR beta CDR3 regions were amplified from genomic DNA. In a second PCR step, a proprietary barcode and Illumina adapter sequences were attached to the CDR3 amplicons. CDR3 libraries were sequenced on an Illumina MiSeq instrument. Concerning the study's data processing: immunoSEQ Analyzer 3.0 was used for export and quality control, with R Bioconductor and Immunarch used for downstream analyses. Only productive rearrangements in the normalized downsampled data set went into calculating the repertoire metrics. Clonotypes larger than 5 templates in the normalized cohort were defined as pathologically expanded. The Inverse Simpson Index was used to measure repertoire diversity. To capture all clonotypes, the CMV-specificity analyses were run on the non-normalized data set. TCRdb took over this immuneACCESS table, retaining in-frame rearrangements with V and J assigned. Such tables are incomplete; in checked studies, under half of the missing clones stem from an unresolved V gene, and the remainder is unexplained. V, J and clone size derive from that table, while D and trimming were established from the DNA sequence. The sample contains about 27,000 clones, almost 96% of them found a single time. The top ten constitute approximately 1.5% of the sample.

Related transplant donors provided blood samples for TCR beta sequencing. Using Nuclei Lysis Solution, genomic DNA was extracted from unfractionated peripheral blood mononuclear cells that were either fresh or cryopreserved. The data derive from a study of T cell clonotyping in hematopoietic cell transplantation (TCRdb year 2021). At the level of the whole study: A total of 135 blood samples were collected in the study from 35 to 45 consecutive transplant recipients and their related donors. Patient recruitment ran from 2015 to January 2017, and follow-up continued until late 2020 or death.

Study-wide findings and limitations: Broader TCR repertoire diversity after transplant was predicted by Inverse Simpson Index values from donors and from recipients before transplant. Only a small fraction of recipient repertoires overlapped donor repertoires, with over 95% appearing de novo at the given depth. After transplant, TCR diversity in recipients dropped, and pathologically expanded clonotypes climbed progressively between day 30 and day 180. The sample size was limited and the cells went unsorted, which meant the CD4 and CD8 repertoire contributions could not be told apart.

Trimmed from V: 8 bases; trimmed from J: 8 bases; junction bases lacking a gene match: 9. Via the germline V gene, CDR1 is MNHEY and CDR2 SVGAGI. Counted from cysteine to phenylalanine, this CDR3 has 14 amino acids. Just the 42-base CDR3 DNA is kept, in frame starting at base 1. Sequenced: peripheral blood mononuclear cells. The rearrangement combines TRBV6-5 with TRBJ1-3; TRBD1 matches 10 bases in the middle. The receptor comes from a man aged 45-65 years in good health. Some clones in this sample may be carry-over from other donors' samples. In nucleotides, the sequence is TGTGCCAGCGCGCTCCGGGACAGGGGAGACACCATATATTTT. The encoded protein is CASALRDRGDTIYF.